These 24 T cell receptor beta chains were all obtained from the same sample, sequenced in a study of OX40 agonist ivuxolimab in advanced cancers. Clones were read by immunoSEQ multiplex PCR, and TCRdb kept only the in-frame ones, dropping some. The sample yields approximately 120,000 clones, 85% to 95% seen once. The sample here was CD4+ or CD8+ T cells sorted from blood, taken in a trial of the OX40 agonist ivuxolimab. These receptors all stem from an adult with an advanced solid tumor such as melanoma, head and neck, liver or kidney cancer.

V and J are TRBV11-3 and TRBJ2-3, with a weak D call TRBD1 (6 bases). The germline V and J ends were trimmed by 5 bases and 4 bases, with 10 bases remaining between them. The CDR3 is made up of 13 amino acids. Germline V gene sequence: CDR1 SGHNT, CDR2 YENEEA. CDR3 DNA sequence: TGTGCCAGCAGCCCAGGGGCCCCAGATACGCAGTATTTT. It is translated as CASSPGAPDTQYF.

This chain links TRBV28 with TRBJ1-1, with 12 nucleotides matching TRBD1. After removal of 6 bases from V and 4 bases from J, the junction contained 6 bases not matched to a gene. The CDR3 loop spans 15 amino acids. The germline CDR1 and CDR2 sequences are MDHEN and SYDVKM. For the CDR3, the DNA is TGTGCCAGCAGGACGTTGGGACAGGGGGCCACTGAAGCTTTCTTT. Translation: CASRTLGQGATEAFF. Drawing the rest from reference TRBV28 and TRBJ1-1, the complete variable domain is DVKVTQSSRYLVKRTGEKVFLECVQDMDHENMFWYRQDPGLGLRLIYFSYDVKMKEKGDIPEGYSVSREKKERFSLILESASTNQTSMYLCASRTLGQGATEAFFGQGTRLTVV.

The chain has TRBV27 and TRBJ2-3; D is tentatively TRBD1 or TRBD2 (5 bases each). The V and J ends lost 6 bases and 3 bases respectively, with 16 bases between them. CDR1 and CDR2 (germline): MNHEY, SMNVEV (reference sequence). This CDR3 comprises 15 residues. The CDR3 nucleotides are TGTGCCAGCAGCCAGACCAGAGGGGCGACAGATACGCAGTATTTT. This encodes CASSQTRGATDTQYF.

As regards this clone: The sample carries other DNA sequences with the same CDR3. This chain joins TRBV27 and TRBJ1-1; perhaps TRBD1 as D (6 bases). Germline loops: CDR1 MNHEY, CDR2 SMNVEV (reference sequence). V was clipped by 6 bases and J by 4 bases, with 9 bases between them. The CDR3 sequence is 12 residues long. The CDR3 is CASSRGRTEAFF. CDR3 nucleotide sequence: TGTGCCAGCAGCAGGGGCCGCACTGAAGCTTTCTTT.

The chain recombines TRBV2 with TRBJ2-1; a weak D match, TRBD1 (6 bases). Germline V gives CDR1 SNHLY, CDR2 FYNNEI. This CDR3 spans 14 amino acids. The ends were cut back, 3 bases at V and 8 bases at J, with 14 bases in the middle. In DNA form, the CDR3 reads TGTGCCAGCAGTGATGAACAGGGTCCACATGAGCAGTTCTTC. As protein: CASSDEQGPHEQFF.

This chain connects TRBV7-8 to TRBJ2-7, with D uncertain. V lost 7 bases, J lost 4 bases, and 17 bases lay in between. The germline CDR1 and CDR2 sequences are SGHVS and FQNEAQ. This CDR3 contains 14 residues. The CDR3 nucleotides are TGTGCCAGCAACCCTTCACAACCTACTTACGAGCAGTACTTC. Residues: CASNPSQPTYEQYF.

V and J are TRBV2 and TRBJ1-1; D unclear. This CDR3 is built from 14 residues. The ends were cut back, 3 bases at V and 1 base at J, with 9 bases in the middle. CDR1 SNHLY and CDR2 FYNNEI come from the germline V gene. CDR3 sequence reads: CASSDSYGNTEAFF. The CDR3 coding sequence is TGTGCCAGCAGTGACTCTTACGGGAACACTGAAGCTTTCTTT.

V gene TRBV7-3 combines with J gene TRBJ1-2; D is ambiguous. CDR1 SGHTA and CDR2 FQGTGA come from the germline V gene. The CDR3 runs to 14 residues. Trimming left V 3 bases short and J 0 bases short, with 8 bases between. Here the CDR3 reads CASSFDKSNYGYTF. The DNA for the CDR3 is TGTGCCAGCAGCTTCGACAAATCTAACTATGGCTACACCTTC.

The V call is TRBV15, the J call TRBJ1-1; the match to TRBD1 covers 10 bases. The germline CDR1 and CDR2 sequences are LNHNV and YYDKDF (reference sequence). Germline trimming cut 9 bases from V and 3 bases from J; bases unmatched to any gene: 7. The CDR3 runs to 14 residues. The CDR3 DNA is TGTGCCACTCTGGACAGGGGGAAGGACACTGAAGCTTTCTTT. It encodes CATLDRGKDTEAFF.

The chain has TRBV7-6 and TRBJ2-1, with TRBD2 identical over 12 bases. Per the germline V gene, CDR1 is SGHVS and CDR2 is FNYEAQ. CDR3 length equals 14 residues. After removal of 1 base from V and 9 bases from J, the junction contained 1 base not matched to a gene. The CDR3 region has the DNA TGTGCCAGCAGCTTAGGGACTAGCGGGATTGAGCAGTTCTTC. Translating it yields CASSLGTSGIEQFF.

This chain uses TRBV7-3 with TRBJ2-4; no clear D gene. The CDR3 extends over 15 amino acids. CDR1 and CDR2 (germline): SGHTA, FQGTGA. V was cut by 2 bases and J by 6 bases, with 14 bases left in between. DNA of the CDR3: TGTGCCAGCAGCTTAGGGCCCAGCAGAGGAAACATTCAGTACTTC. This encodes CASSLGPSRGNIQYF. Variable domain in full (rest from reference TRBV7-3 and TRBJ2-4): GAGVSQTPSNKVTEKGKYVELRCDPISGHTALYWYRQSLGQGPEFLIYFQGTGAADDSGLPNDRFFAVRPEGSVSTLKIQRTERGDSAVYLCASSLGPSRGNIQYFGAGTRLSVL.

This chain's CDR3 is CASSLVSGVQETQYF. The CDR3 DNA reads TGTGCCAGCAGCTTAGTTTCAGGGGTCCAAGAGACCCAGTACTTC. The chain employs TRBV11-2 and TRBJ2-5, with a weak D call TRBD1 (6 bases). Germline CDR1 SGHAT, CDR2 FQNNGV. CDR3 length: 15 residues. Trimming removed 1 base from V and 1 base from J, with 10 bases in between.

The rearrangement joins TRBV5-6 to TRBJ1-1, with 8 bases aligning to TRBD1. The J segment lost 8 bases and the V segment lost 0 bases, leaving 12 bases of the junction unmatched. CDR1 is SGHDT and CDR2 is YYEEEE in the germline V gene. CDR3 length: 16 amino acids. CDR3 coding DNA: TGTGCCAGCAGCTTGGCCGGGGCAGGGGGCAAGGCGGAAGCTTTCTTT. Its protein product is CASSLAGAGGKAEAFF.

The chain is built from TRBV2 and TRBJ1-4, with D perhaps matching TRBD1 (6 bases). The germline V gene encodes CDR1 SNHLY and CDR2 FYNNEI. This CDR3 spans 14 amino acids. The V and J ends lost 5 bases and 3 bases respectively, with 10 bases between them. The CDR3 DNA reads as TGTGCCAGCAGTACCCGGACAGCTAATGAAAAACTGTTTTTT. Protein sequence: CASSTRTANEKLFF.

V is TRBV7-8 and J is TRBJ2-1; D is ambiguous. This CDR3 contains 16 residues. The germline V gene has CDR1 SGHVS and CDR2 FQNEAQ. V lost 5 bases and J lost 0, with 14 bases in between. DNA of the CDR3: TGTGCCAGCAGCCTCGTCACGGTTAGCTCCTACAATGAGCAGTTCTTC. It encodes CASSLVTVSSYNEQFF.

The V call is TRBV25-1, the J call TRBJ2-5, with 7 bases fitting TRBD2. This CDR3 is built from 15 residues. Germline V gene data show CDR1 as MGHDK and CDR2 as SYGVNS. Trimming took 6 bases from V and 1 from J; bases not matched to a gene: 8. The CDR3: CASSFRREPQETQYF. For the CDR3, the DNA is TGTGCCAGCAGCTTTCGGCGGGAGCCCCAAGAGACCCAGTACTTC.

The chain carries TRBV6-5 and TRBJ2-7, with 8 bases matching TRBD1. Per germline, CDR1 MNHEY and CDR2 SVGAGI. Trimming removed 6 bases from V and 3 bases from J; junction bases left unmatched: 4. The CDR3 is made up of 13 amino acids. The CDR3 is CASSRQGRYEQYF. CDR3 nucleotide sequence: TGTGCCAGCAGCCGACAGGGGCGCTACGAGCAGTACTTC.

The chain recombines TRBV5-1 with TRBJ2-5; TRBD2 aligns across 8 bases. The J call is in doubt because the DNA end fits TRBJ2-7 better. The CDR3 is 15 amino acids. Looked up from germline, CDR1 is SGHRS and CDR2 is YFSETQ. The CDR3: CASSLLAGLTYEQYF. The CDR3 region has the DNA TGCGCCAGCAGCCTTCTAGCGGGCCTTACCTACGAGCAGTACTTC.

The CDR3 bases are TGTGCCAGCAGTTTAGGACTAGCGGGGCCCCACAATGAGCAGTTCTTC. Protein sequence: CASSLGLAGPHNEQFF. This chain links TRBV28 with TRBJ2-1; 12 positions match TRBD2. V shed 2 bases, J shed 5 bases, and the junction held 4 bases outside the gene matches. Germline V gene data show CDR1 as MDHEN and CDR2 as SYDVKM. This CDR3 region has 16 residues.

This CDR3 reads CSGTGGRSGNTIYF. The CDR3 coding sequence is TGCAGCGGGACAGGTGGGAGGTCTGGAAACACCATATATTTT. The chain employs TRBV29-1 and TRBJ1-3; TRBD1 aligns across 7 bases. With 7 bases clipped from V and 1 base from J, the junction kept 7 bases outside the gene matches. The germline CDR1 and CDR2 sequences are SQVTM and ANQGSEA. The CDR3 runs 14 residues.

The table lists this clone with a few counts. V gene TRBV7-8 combines with J gene TRBJ2-7; weak D call: TRBD1 (6 bases). Trimming took 5 bases from V and 3 from J, leaving 14 bases between them. The CDR3 runs to 14 residues. The germline V gene has CDR1 SGHVS and CDR2 FQNEAQ. The CDR3 is CASSPRTVLYEQYF. Here the CDR3 DNA reads TGTGCCAGCAGCCCCCGGACAGTTCTCTACGAGCAGTACTTC.

This clone was detected once. The chain combines TRBV5-4 with TRBJ2-5, with 10 positions matching TRBD2. This CDR3 has 14 residues. J lost 4 bases, V lost 3 bases, and 3 bases had no gene match. CDR1 and CDR2 from the germline V gene are SGHNT and YYREEE (reference sequence). CDR3 region: CASSSLAGGETQYF. As DNA, the CDR3 is TGTGCCAGCAGCTCCTTAGCGGGAGGAGAGACCCAGTACTTC.

The chain links TRBV28 to TRBJ2-1; D gene uncertain. The length of the CDR3 is 14 residues. CDR1 and CDR2 (germline): MDHEN, SYDVKM. The ends were cut back, 5 bases at V and 6 bases at J, with 14 bases in the middle. CDR3 coding DNA: TGTGCCAGCAGTCCACATCTCGGTGGCAATGAGCAGTTCTTC. Translated: CASSPHLGGNEQFF.

V usage is TRBV10-1 and J usage is TRBJ1-5; TRBD1 agrees at 11 bases. V trimming: 7 bases; J trimming: 2 bases; junction bases outside the gene matches: 7. Per the germline V gene, CDR1 is WNHNN and CDR2 is SYGVQD (reference sequence). The CDR3 runs to 16 residues. CDR3 loop: CASNRGQGAGNQPQHF. Here the CDR3 DNA reads TGCGCCAGCAACCGAGGACAGGGGGCCGGCAATCAGCCCCAGCATTTT.